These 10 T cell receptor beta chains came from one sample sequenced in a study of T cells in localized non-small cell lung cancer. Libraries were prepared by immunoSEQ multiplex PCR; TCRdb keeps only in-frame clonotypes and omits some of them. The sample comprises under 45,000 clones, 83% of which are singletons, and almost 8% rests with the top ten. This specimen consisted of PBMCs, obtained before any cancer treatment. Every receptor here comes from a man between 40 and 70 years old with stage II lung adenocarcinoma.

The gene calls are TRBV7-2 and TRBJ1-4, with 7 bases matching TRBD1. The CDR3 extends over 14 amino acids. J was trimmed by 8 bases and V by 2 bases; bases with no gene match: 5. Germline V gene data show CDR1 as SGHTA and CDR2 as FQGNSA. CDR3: CASSLRQGGEKLFF. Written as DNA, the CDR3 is TGTGCCAGCAGCTTAAGACAGGGCGGGGAAAAACTGTTTTTT.

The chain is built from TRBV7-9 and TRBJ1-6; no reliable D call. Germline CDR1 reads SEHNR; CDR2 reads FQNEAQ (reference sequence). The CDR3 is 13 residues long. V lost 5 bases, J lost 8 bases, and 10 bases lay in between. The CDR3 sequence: CASSRARDSPLHF. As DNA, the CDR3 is TGTGCCAGCAGCCGGGCGCGAGATTCACCCCTCCACTTT.

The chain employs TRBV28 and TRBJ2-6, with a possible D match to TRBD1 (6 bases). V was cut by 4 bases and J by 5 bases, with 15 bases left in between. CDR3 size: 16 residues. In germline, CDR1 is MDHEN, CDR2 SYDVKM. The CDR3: CASSSLGQPWANVLTF. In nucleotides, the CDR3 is TGTGCCAGCAGTTCCCTCGGACAGCCCTGGGCCAACGTCCTGACTTTC.

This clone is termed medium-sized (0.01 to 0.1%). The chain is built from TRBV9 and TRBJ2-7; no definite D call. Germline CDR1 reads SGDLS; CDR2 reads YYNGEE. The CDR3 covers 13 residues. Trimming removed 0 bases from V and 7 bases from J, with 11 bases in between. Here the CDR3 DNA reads TGTGCCAGCAGCGTAGATGTGAAGGGTGAGCAGTACTTC. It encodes CASSVDVKGEQYF.

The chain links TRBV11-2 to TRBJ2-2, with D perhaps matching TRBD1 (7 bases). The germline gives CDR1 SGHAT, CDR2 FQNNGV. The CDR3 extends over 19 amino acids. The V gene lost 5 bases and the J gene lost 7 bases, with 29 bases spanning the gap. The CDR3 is CASSPAGTPGQRAGGELFF. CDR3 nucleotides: TGTGCCAGCAGCCCCGCGGGGACCCCGGGACAGAGAGCCGGCGGGGAGCTGTTTTTT.

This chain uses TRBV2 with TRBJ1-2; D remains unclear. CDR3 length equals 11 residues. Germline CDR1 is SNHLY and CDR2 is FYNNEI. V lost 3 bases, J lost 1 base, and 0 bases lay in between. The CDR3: CASSDNYGYTF. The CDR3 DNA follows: TGTGCCAGCAGTGATAACTATGGCTACACCTTC.

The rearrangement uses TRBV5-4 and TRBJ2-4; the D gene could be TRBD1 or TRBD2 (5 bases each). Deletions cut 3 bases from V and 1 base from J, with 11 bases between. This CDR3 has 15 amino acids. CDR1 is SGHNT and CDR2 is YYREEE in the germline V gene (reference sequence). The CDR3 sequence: CASSSPGAAKNIQYF. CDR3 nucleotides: TGTGCCAGCAGCTCACCCGGGGCTGCCAAAAACATTCAGTACTTC.

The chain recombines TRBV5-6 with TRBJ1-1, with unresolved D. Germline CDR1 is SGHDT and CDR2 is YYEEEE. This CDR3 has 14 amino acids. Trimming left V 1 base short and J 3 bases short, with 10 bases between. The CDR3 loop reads CASSLYGSHTEAFF. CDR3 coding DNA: TGTGCCAGCAGCTTGTACGGCAGCCACACTGAAGCTTTCTTT.

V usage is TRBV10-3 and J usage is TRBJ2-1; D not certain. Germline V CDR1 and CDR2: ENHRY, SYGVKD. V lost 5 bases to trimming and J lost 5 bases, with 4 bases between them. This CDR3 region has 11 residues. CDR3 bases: TGTGCCATCAGTTACAACAATGAGCAGTTCTTC. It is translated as CAISYNNEQFF.

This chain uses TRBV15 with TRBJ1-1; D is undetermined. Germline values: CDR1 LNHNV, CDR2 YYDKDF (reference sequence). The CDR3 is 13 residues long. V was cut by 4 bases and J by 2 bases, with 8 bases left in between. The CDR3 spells CATSKYPNTEAFF. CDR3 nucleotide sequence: TGTGCCACCAGCAAATACCCTAACACTGAAGCTTTCTTT.